This TCR beta chain was sequenced during a study of cytomegalovirus exposure and HLA in healthy donors. Findings and limits, study-wide: Highly shared variants forming one cluster were likely a sequencing artifact. According to a later analysis, donors in an Asian-associated ancestry cluster reportedly had fewer N-insertions than the 666-donor mean.

A remark on this clone: What it binds is not known.

PCR employed 60 Vbeta and 13 Jbeta primers. Sequencing was performed with immunoSEQ multiplex PCR; in TCRdb, only in-frame clones are kept and a portion is missing. The data hold tens of thousands of clones, with roughly four fifths observed a single time. Sequenced: PBMCs. This sequence was found in a woman aged 40 to 50 in good health and CMV-seropositive.

In DNA form, the CDR3 reads TGTGCCAGCAGCTTAGGAGGGGGCCCCGGGGATACGCAGTATTTT. Its protein is CASSLGGGPGDTQYF. The chain couples TRBV7-2 to TRBJ2-3, with TRBD1 identical over 7 bases. J lost 6 bases, V lost 1 base, and 7 bases had no gene match. This CDR3 is 15 amino acids long. Germline V gene lookup returns CDR1 SGHTA and CDR2 FQGNSA.